The subject of this entry is one T cell receptor beta chain. Its antigen remains undetermined. Base qualities are not provided; no much larger clone lies one nucleotide away. In total, fewer than 750 healthy bone marrow donors made up the cohort. Cohort members were all nominally healthy when sampled, although unrecorded immune exposures were likely present. The donor was CMV seropositive and belonged to the group of 250 to 350 seropositive cohort members. Every donor gave a peripheral blood sample, and the peripheral blood mononuclear cells from that sample were used for TCR beta sequencing. Genomic DNA was extracted from the blood cell samples with the Qiagen DNeasy Blood Extraction Kit. The data were obtained in a study of cytomegalovirus exposure and HLA in healthy donors (dated by TCRdb to 2015 to 2018). About the study as a whole: According to an earlier analysis of a few hundred of the donors, about 179 million T cells yielded some 120 million unique TCR beta sequences and less than 300 Gb of sequence data. The number of typed donors differed by locus: roughly 620-640 for A, B, C, DRB1 and DQB1; some 500 for DQA1; about 600 for DPA1; and around 470 for DPB1. To predict cytomegalovirus infection status, the study combined high-throughput TCR immunosequencing, statistical association of individual TCRs with disease status, and machine learning. An early release covering roughly 580 HLA-typed donors comprised approximately 290 gigabases of sequencing data and approximately 80 million unique TCR sequences. In a later analysis, previously published TCR beta repertoires from several hundred donors were re-analyzed and high-resolution HLA genotyping was added so that TCR occurrence patterns could be studied. Using immunosequencing, the study profiled T cell repertoires from 550 to 750 subjects and related those repertoires to cytomegalovirus serostatus. To decide whether each TCR beta V gene segment behaved as functional or pseudogenic, an earlier analysis of several hundred of the donors relied on high-throughput TCR beta sequencing. The aim of the study was to test whether cataloging public T cell receptors could identify signatures of past pathogen exposure. A later genetic analysis used genome-wide SNP genotypes for about 65% of the 666 donors, treating that subset as a discovery cohort. Both class I and class II loci were covered by HLA typing, at four-digit resolution. The genetic ancestry cluster associated with self-reported Caucasian donors included about 81% of the approximately 410 genotyped donors. Across under 500 genotyped donors of the cohort, an average of about 240,000 unique TCR beta nucleotide sequences per donor were sequenced, and 15% to 20% of those sequences were non-productive. In the later analysis, no new phenotypic data were used to find candidate immune exposures; instead, reliance was placed on TCR beta sequences and their occurrence across donors. Besides the first cohort of 666 subjects, a separate validation cohort made up of over 100 different subjects was used. All discovery cohort repertoires had been generated using a single sequencing platform. Because of strong linkage in the cohort, 4 to 6 DR-DQ haplotypes were treated as single units for association and clustering. Alongside the repertoire data, information on donor age, sex, ethnicity and CMV serostatus was compiled.

Results the study describes overall, beyond this receptor: The sequencing pipeline was judged likely to have produced a cluster of highly shared sequence variants as a technical artifact. Cytomegalovirus status was reported to be diagnosed by the classifier with high specificity and sensitivity in both the original and validation cohorts. The earlier analysis of nearly 600 of the donors excluded 15 to 20 rarely observed V segments, including chromosome 9 orphons, because counts were too low. This cohort had only TCR beta chains sequenced, and the lack of alpha or paired-chain data limited which features could be detected. In a later analysis, about 17,000 TCR beta sequences were associated with specific HLA alleles at a false discovery rate of 0.05. In an earlier analysis of more than 450 of the donors, most TCR beta V segments were observed in productive rearrangements about 87% or about 30% of the time, broadly matching IMGT annotations. In a later analysis, several top co-occurrence clusters were reported to appear linked to parvovirus B19, influenza, CMV and Epstein-Barr virus. In a later analysis, HLA-associated TCR beta chains showed more clonal expansion and lower generation probabilities than non-associated chains that were equally common. Correlated functional status among segregating V segments might be attributable to linkage disequilibrium, but an unknown experimental factor could not be ruled out. A later analysis found that TCR association rates varied across HLA loci, with DRB1 alleles showing the most associated TCRs and HLA-C alleles the fewest. Three of the identified cytomegalovirus-associated TCR beta chains were confirmed in vitro to be specific for cytomegalovirus antigens. According to the authors, the approach could potentially be generalized to other disease states and immunological phenotypes. Assigning TCR associations to individual alleles was difficult when HLA alleles, especially DR and DQ, strongly co-occurred. Because HLA typing was missing for some donors at each locus, association tests included only the typed subset. Roughly uniform sequencing depth across donors was assumed in presence/absence analyses, although this assumption may not hold. The 87-base-pair reads could not distinguish some IMGT-functional V segments, including TRBV6-2 and TRBV6-3, so those segments were excluded. A further reported finding was that TCR beta sequences accurately predicted the HLA-A and HLA-B alleles for most subjects in the first cohort. Across donors, most TCR sequences were observed very rarely, whereas some public TCRs were present in many individuals. In a later analysis, most CMV-associated TCR beta chains were found to appear HLA-restricted, with HLA associations seemingly driven largely by CMV exposure. Immune exposure information for the cohort was limited to CMV serostatus. In the study, 150 to 200 TCR beta chains were listed as associated with cytomegalovirus. In a later genetic analysis, fewer N-insertions in productive TCRs were reported among donors in an Asian-associated ancestry cluster than the roughly 700-donor mean. A later genetic analysis associated a missense DCLRE1C variant with V-gene and J-gene trimming of TCR beta chains, and an independent cohort replicated the association.

The library was prepared using the immunoSEQ multiplex PCR assay. For the multiplex PCR, a mixture combining 60 forward primers for TCR Vbeta segments and 13 reverse primers for TCR Jbeta segments was used. A multiplex PCR assay on genomic DNA amplified the CDR3 region of rearranged TCR beta genes. Amplified TCR beta libraries were sequenced as 87-base-pair reads on the Illumina HiSeq System. Concerning the study's data processing: In a later analysis, around 80 million unique TCR beta chains were counted across the 500 to 850 repertoires, and roughly 11 million of these chains were shared by at least two donors. A nearest-neighbor algorithm error-corrected the raw reads and collapsed the reads into unique sequences, merging closely related sequences to remove PCR and sequencing errors. Alignment of CDR3 sequences to IMGT reference sequences was used to assign V, D and J gene segments. Each retained sequence needed at least a six-nucleotide match to both a V gene segment and a J gene segment. A rearrangement counted as productive if the CDR3 had no stop codons and remained in frame with V and J, and every other rearrangement counted as non-productive. Following IMGT convention, CDR3 was defined as the stretch from the second conserved V-encoded cysteine up to the conserved J-encoded phenylalanine. In an earlier analysis of 500 to 650 of the donors, sequences lacking an unambiguous match to a single V gene segment were excluded. An earlier analysis of fewer than 750 of the donors classified V segments as functional when productive rearrangements were above 56.7% and as segregating when the standard deviation between donors was above 5%. To diagnose cytomegalovirus status from the catalog of TCR beta chain sequences, a statistical classification framework was built. V and J gene assignment, in a later analysis, came from comparing TCR nucleotide sequences with IMGT/GENE-DB human TR gene sequences. A later analysis assigned CDR3 sequences and most-parsimonious VDJ recombination scenarios with the TCRdist pipeline. In a later analysis, each TCR beta chain was defined by its CDR3 amino acid sequence together with its V-gene family, and reads without a unique V-gene family were excluded. As a way to deal with suspected cross-contamination and a sequencing artifact, a later analysis dropped 450 to 700 nucleotide sequences that were highly shared and had low generation probability. A later analysis calculated a clonal expansion index for each public chain from normalized within-repertoire ranks of inferred template counts. Generation probabilities in a later analysis came from a VDJ recombination model fitted to out-of-frame rearrangements, and those results were checked against IGoR. In a later analysis, hypergeometric tests were used to score TCR-TCR, TCR-HLA and TCR-CMV co-occurrence, with a repertoire-size bias correction applied to TCR pairs. In a later analysis, false discovery rates were estimated by permuting HLA or CMV assignments 20 times. In a later analysis, co-occurring TCRs were grouped using DBSCAN, and TCRdist sequence similarity was added for clustering within HLA-allele-positive subsets. For co-occurrence clustering, repertoires with fewer than 30,000 or more than 120,000 public chains were excluded, along with five repertoires with anomalous nucleotide sharing. Drawn from immuneACCESS, this table holds only the in-frame rearrangements with V and J called that TCRdb kept. Clones are partly lost; checked studies trace under half to an unresolved V gene and leave the rest unexplained. V and J calls and clone size follow that table, whereas D and trimming were derived from the DNA. This sample gives about 110,000 clones in total; around four fifths of them show up just once. The leading ten clones occupy around 3.2% of the sample.

According to the germline V gene (reference sequence), CDR1 reads MNHEY and CDR2 reads SMNVEV. The CDR3 starts with the cysteine, ends with the phenylalanine, and has 13 residues. The DNA shown is the 39-base CDR3, in frame from base 1. V loses 1 base, J loses 1 base, and the germline ends lie 5 bases apart. Sequencing was carried out using PBMCs. The origin of this receptor is a woman aged 55-75 years in good health and CMV-seropositive. The rearrangement combines TRBV27 with TRBJ2-7; the D gene remains uncertain. The DNA is as follows: TGTGCCAGCAGTTTATTCCAGTCCTACGAGCAGTACTTC. This translates into CASSLFQSYEQYF.